Below are 32 T cell receptor beta chains sequenced from a single sample in a study of blood T cells in healthy people across ages. A second PCR, run for roughly 7 to 12 cycles, used a sample-barcoded 5' primer plus a J-beta primer mix. TCRdb processed the 5' RACE reads anew with MiXCR; each CDR3 protein has one entry. Of 910,000 or so distinct CDR3 sequences in the sample, roughly 51% were seen once. Sequencing was performed on blood. These receptors were collected from a woman in her sixties in good health.

V is TRBV9 and J is TRBJ2-7; D ambiguous. The CDR3 length is 12 residues. Trimming took off 7 bases at V and 0 bases at J, with 8 bases between the two ends. In germline, CDR1 is SGDLS, CDR2 YYNGEE. CDR3 DNA: TGTGCCAGCCCGGTGTCCTCCTACGAGCAGTACTTC. Translating it yields CASPVSSYEQYF. The complete variable domain, with remaining parts taken from reference TRBV9 and TRBJ2-7, reads DSGVTQTPKHLITATGQRVTLRCSPRSGDLSVYWYQQSLDQGLQFLIQYYNGEERAKGNILERFSAQQFPDLHSELNLSSLELGDSALYFCASPVSSYEQYFGPGTRLTVT.

J is TRBJ2-3 and V is TRBV10-3; TRBD1 matches 8 bases. CDR3 length: 17 residues. Germline lookup yields CDR1 ENHRY and CDR2 SYGVKD. The V and J ends lost 0 bases and 0 bases, in that order; junction bases with no gene match: 5. CDR3 in amino acids: CAISESSGTGSTDTQYF. The CDR3 nucleotides are TGTGCCATCAGTGAGTCCTCCGGGACAGGAAGCACAGATACGCAGTATTTT.

This rearrangement joins TRBV4-1 to TRBJ2-4; 8 bases fit TRBD1. Germline V CDR1 and CDR2: MGHRA, YSYEKL. J lost 8 bases, V lost 2 bases, and 8 bases had no gene match. This CDR3 contains 15 residues. The CDR3 region is CASSQPGGREDIQYF. CDR3 nucleotide sequence: TGCGCCAGCAGCCAACCAGGGGGCCGCGAAGACATTCAGTACTTC.

This clonotype was observed a few times. The V and J genes are TRBV28 and TRBJ2-7; 10 positions agree with TRBD1. Trimming cost V 8 bases and J 4 bases; bases outside gene matches: 5. CDR1 and CDR2 from the germline V gene are MDHEN and SYDVKM. The CDR3 is 13 amino acids. CDR3 DNA sequence: TGTGCCAGCCGGGACAGGGGAAAGTACGAGCAGTACTTC. It specifies CASRDRGKYEQYF.

The V and J genes are TRBV20-1 and TRBJ2-7; no clear D gene. Looked up from germline, CDR1 is DFQATT and CDR2 is SNEGSKA (reference sequence). Between the trimmed V and J ends, which lost 1 base and 3 bases, there was a span of 10 bases. This CDR3 is built from 13 residues. The CDR3 coding sequence is TGCAGTGCTAGAGGCCAGAACTACTACGAGCAGTACTTC. Its protein product is CSARGQNYYEQYF.

This clonotype was seen a single time. The chain joins TRBV11-2 to TRBJ1-4, with 7 bases aligning to TRBD1. CDR1 is SGHAT, CDR2 FQNNGV, per germline. V gave up 5 bases and J gave up 7 bases; unmatched junction bases: 10. The CDR3 runs to 15 residues. CDR3 DNA sequence: TGTGCCAGCAGCAACCCTAGGGGGCGAGCTGAAAAACTGTTTTTT. Translation: CASSNPRGRAEKLFF.

In its sample, this clonotype was seen many times. CDR3 nucleotide sequence: TGCAGTGCTACTGACAGAGGGACTGAAGCTTTCTTT. Translation: CSATDRGTEAFF. V gene TRBV20-1 combines with J gene TRBJ1-1, with D perhaps matching TRBD1 (5 bases). The V end lost 4 bases, the J end lost 5 bases, and 11 bases lay between the germline ends. The CDR3 contains 12 residues. From germline, CDR1 is DFQATT and CDR2 SNEGSKA (reference sequence).

This clonotype was recorded a few times. This chain uses TRBV7-6 with TRBJ2-5; D gene unclear. Germline values: CDR1 SGHVS, CDR2 FNYEAQ. The CDR3 has 12 amino acids. The V and J ends lost 5 bases and 2 bases respectively, with 6 bases between them. In DNA, the CDR3 is TGTGCCAGCAGCCGATGGCAAGAGACCCAGTACTTC. It encodes CASSRWQETQYF.

Only a few counts were recorded for this clonotype. This CDR3 is CASSQERLGSKNIQYF. In DNA, the CDR3 is TGCGCCAGCAGCCAAGAGAGGTTGGGCTCCAAAAACATTCAGTACTTC. The chain links TRBV4-3 to TRBJ2-4; D is unclear. The CDR3 is made up of 16 amino acids. Germline CDR1 and CDR2: LGHNA and YSLEER. V lost 0 bases and J 2 bases, leaving 11 bases between the germline ends.

The gene calls are TRBV4-2 and TRBJ2-7; TRBD2 is a possible D gene (6 bases). This CDR3 has 13 residues. The ends were cut back, 4 bases at V and 2 bases at J, with 9 bases in the middle. Germline CDR1 is LGHNA and CDR2 is YNFKEQ. The DNA for the CDR3 is TGTGCCAGCAGCCCCCCGGGGGCCTACGAGCAGTACTTC. Translation gives CASSPPGAYEQYF.

This clonotype came up a few times. J is TRBJ2-7 and V is TRBV4-3; the D is unclear. V shed 0 bases and J shed 7 bases, with 16 bases lying between them. Germline V gene data show CDR1 as LGHNA and CDR2 as YSLEER. This CDR3 comprises 15 residues. CDR3 protein: CASSQDPRPPGEQYF. CDR3 nucleotide sequence: TGCGCCAGCAGCCAAGATCCGAGACCCCCTGGGGAGCAGTACTTC.

The chain joins TRBV14 to TRBJ2-1, with TRBD1 matching 7 bases. Germline CDR1 is SGHDN and CDR2 is FVKESK. J was trimmed by 7 bases and V by 4 bases; bases with no gene match: 16. This CDR3 has 17 residues. CDR3 protein: CASSLSGRQGVRNEQFF. CDR3 in DNA: TGTGCCAGCAGCCTGAGTGGTAGGCAGGGGGTGCGGAATGAGCAGTTCTTC.

The chain is built from TRBV20-1 and TRBJ2-1; D may be TRBD1 (5 bases). This CDR3 contains 16 residues. From germline, CDR1 is DFQATT and CDR2 SNEGSKA (reference sequence). Between the trimmed V and J ends, which lost 0 bases and 4 bases, there was a span of 16 bases. CDR3 coding DNA: TGCAGTGCTAGAGATCTTGCAGGGATCGATTACAATGAGCAGTTCTTC. Residues: CSARDLAGIDYNEQFF.

V gene TRBV27 combines with J gene TRBJ1-5; 7 bases fit TRBD1. Germline lookup yields CDR1 MNHEY and CDR2 SMNVEV (reference sequence). This CDR3 contains 17 residues. V lost 2 bases, J lost 1 base, and 8 bases stayed unmatched. The CDR3 DNA reads as TGTGCCAGCAGTTTACAGGCAGGGGGTGGGAGCAATCAGCCCCAGCATTTT. This codes for CASSLQAGGGSNQPQHF.

The chain's CDR3 is CATSRGSSGSSYEQYF. The CDR3 region has the DNA TGTGCCACCAGCAGGGGGTCAAGCGGGAGCTCCTACGAGCAGTACTTC. The chain couples TRBV15 to TRBJ2-7, with 8 positions matching TRBD2. Losses at the gene ends were 3 bases for V and 0 bases for J; bases not matched to a gene: 7. In germline, CDR1 is LNHNV, CDR2 YYDKDF (reference sequence). The CDR3 consists of 16 residues.

This clonotype was detected only once. The chain has TRBV24-1 and TRBJ2-1; TRBD1 aligns across 8 bases. The CDR3 is made up of 19 amino acids. With 5 bases clipped from V and 0 bases from J, the junction kept 14 bases outside the gene matches. In germline, CDR1 is KGHDR, CDR2 SFDVKD. CDR3 residues: CATSVRTRQGRSSYNEQFF. DNA for the CDR3: TGTGCCACCAGTGTAAGAACCAGACAGGGGCGATCCTCCTACAATGAGCAGTTCTTC.

A remark on this clonotype: A much larger clonotype is one base distant, so this may be a read error. The CDR3 coding sequence is TGTGCCACCTGCATACAAGAGACCCAGTACTTC. This encodes CATCIQETQYF. The rearrangement links TRBV15 to TRBJ2-5; D is ambiguous. V lost 8 bases and J 2 bases, leaving 6 bases between the germline ends. Germline CDR1 is LNHNV and CDR2 is YYDKDF (reference sequence). CDR3 size: 11 residues.

This clonotype appeared a few times. The chain links TRBV3-1 to TRBJ2-6; D is unresolved. This CDR3 is 15 amino acids long. Trimming left V 3 bases short and J 0 bases short, with 6 bases between. CDR1 and CDR2 from the germline V gene are LGHDT and YNNKEL (reference sequence). The CDR3 DNA sequence: TGTGCCAGCAGCCACCCGAACTCTGGGGCCAACGTCCTGACTTTC. It codes for CASSHPNSGANVLTF.

This clonotype came up a few times. This chain links TRBV21-1 with TRBJ2-5; the table's D gene call, TRBD2, was not cross checked with the DNA. TRBV21-1 is labeled a pseudogene. The CDR3 length is 15 residues. The CDR3 DNA is TGTGCCAGCGCCACGACGGGAGACTCGGTCGGGACCCAGTACTTC. Protein product: CASATTGDSVGTQYF.

The gene calls are TRBV10-3 and TRBJ1-2; D possibly corresponds to TRBD1 (6 bases). V was cut by 2 bases and J by 2 bases, with 6 bases left in between. This CDR3 has 13 residues. Germline loops: CDR1 ENHRY, CDR2 SYGVKD. CDR3 bases: TGTGCCATCAGTGAGCAGGGGAACTATGGCTACACCTTC. Residues: CAISEQGNYGYTF.

Comments on this clonotype: Germline is not matched at one junction end, which may reflect a read error. The CDR3 bases are TGTGCTAGCAGTGATGTGGAAGGCGGCAATCAGCCCCAGCATTTT. Its translation: CASSDVEGGNQPQHF. The chain recombines TRBV2 with TRBJ1-5, with D unclear. There are 15 residues in the CDR3. Germline CDR1 and CDR2: SNHLY and FYNNEI. The full variable domain, with the rest looked up from reference TRBV2 and TRBJ1-5, is EPEVTQTPSHQVTQMGQEVILRCVPISNHLYFYWYRQILGQKVEFLVSFYNNEISEKSEIFDDQFSVERPDGSNFTLKIRSTKLEDSAMYFCASSDVEGGNQPQHFGDGTRLSIL.

The V call is TRBV29-1, the J call TRBJ2-1; D unclear. Deletions cut 7 bases from V and 6 bases from J, with 16 bases between. The CDR3 is 13 residues long. Germline V gives CDR1 SQVTM, CDR2 ANQGSEA. CDR3 nucleotide sequence: TGCAGCGCCCATGACTGGGCAAGCAATGAGCAGTTCTTC. Its protein product is CSAHDWASNEQFF.

The V call is TRBV20-1, the J call TRBJ2-5; 8 positions agree with TRBD2. V lost 5 bases, J lost 3 bases, and 11 bases stayed unmatched. Germline V lookup: CDR1 DFQATT, CDR2 SNEGSKA (reference sequence). This CDR3 has 15 residues. The CDR3 sequence: CSALNGGAHEETQYF. DNA of the CDR3: TGCAGTGCTCTTAACGGGGGGGCGCATGAAGAGACCCAGTACTTC.

This clonotype was seen more than once but under ten times. The chain carries TRBV7-2 and TRBJ2-7; TRBD2 agrees at 7 bases. Germline values: CDR1 SGHTA, CDR2 FQGNSA. This CDR3 is built from 15 residues. The junction had 8 bases not matched to a gene; V was cut back by 3 bases and J by 3 bases. For the CDR3, the DNA is TGTGCCAGCAGCTTTGGGGGGGGTTCCGTCTACGAGCAGTACTTC. The encoded protein is CASSFGGGSVYEQYF.

This chain joins TRBV29-1 and TRBJ2-3; unclear D gene. CDR1 is SQVTM, CDR2 ANQGSEA, per germline. V lost 3 bases and J lost 4, with 5 bases in between. CDR3 size: 11 residues. CDR3 coding DNA: TGCAGCGTTGACTTTGCAGATACGCAGTATTTT. Protein: CSVDFADTQYF.

Concerning this clonotype: One junction end disagrees with the germline gene, perhaps due to a read error. The chain combines TRBV4-1 with TRBJ2-6; 8 nucleotides align to TRBD1. The V gene's germline CDR1 is MGHRA and CDR2 YSYEKL. The CDR3 consists of 18 residues. CDR3 in amino acids: CASSQTTGVVSGASVLTF. The CDR3 DNA follows: TGCGCCAGCAGCCAAACGACAGGGGTGGTCTCTGGGGCCAGCGTCCTGACTTTC.

This chain connects TRBV6-2 or TRBV6-3 to TRBJ1-5, with D hard to call. There are 17 residues in the CDR3. The ends were cut back, 2 bases at V and 2 bases at J, with 16 bases in the middle. Germline V gene sequence: CDR1 MNHEY, CDR2 SVGEGT. CDR3 amino acids: CASSYDPDVSGNQPQHF. The CDR3 DNA reads TGTGCCAGCAGTTACGATCCGGATGTCAGCGGCAATCAGCCCCAGCATTTT.

About this clonotype: One junction end does not reproduce the germline sequence, and a read error may be involved. The chain combines TRBV7-6 with TRBJ2-3; D may be TRBD2 (6 bases). The CDR3 is 18 amino acids. The V gene's germline CDR1 is SGHVS and CDR2 FNYEAQ. CDR3 sequence reads: CACSLVVISGGSTDTQYF. In DNA, the CDR3 is TGTGCCTGCAGCTTAGTCGTAATTAGCGGAGGATCCACAGATACGCAGTATTTT. Combining the CDR3 with reference TRBV7-6 and TRBJ2-3 gives the whole variable domain GAGVSQSPRYKVTKRGQDVALRCDPISGHVSLYWYRQALGQGPEFLTYFNYEAQQDKSGLPNDRFSAERPEGSISTLTIQRTEQRDSAMYRCACSLVVISGGSTDTQYFGPGTRLTVL.

The V call is TRBV27, the J call TRBJ1-2, with 9 positions matching TRBD1. The CDR3 runs to 15 residues. In germline, CDR1 is MNHEY, CDR2 SMNVEV (reference sequence). The ends lost 2 bases at V and 4 bases at J; junction bases unmatched: 5. The CDR3 region is CASSLIRGQGYGYTF. CDR3 bases: TGTGCCAGCAGTTTAATAAGGGGACAGGGCTATGGCTACACCTTC.

The chain employs TRBV3-1 and TRBJ2-7; D possibly uses TRBD1 or TRBD2 (5 bases each). The length of the CDR3 is 14 residues. The germline V and J ends were trimmed by 1 base and 2 bases, with 9 bases remaining between them. Germline V lookup: CDR1 LGHDT, CDR2 YNNKEL (reference sequence). The CDR3 DNA reads as TGTGCCAGCAGCCAAGGATGGGGGACCTACGAGCAGTACTTC. This sequence encodes CASSQGWGTYEQYF.

The rearrangement joins TRBV15 to TRBJ2-6; D is unresolved. V was shortened by 2 bases and J by 4 bases, with 9 bases between the two germline ends. The germline gives CDR1 LNHNV, CDR2 YYDKDF (reference sequence). This CDR3 has 15 amino acids. CDR3: CATSRHEEGANVLTF. CDR3 nucleotides: TGTGCCACCAGCAGACACGAGGAGGGGGCCAACGTCCTGACTTTC.

The CDR3 reads CASSLDAVNTEAFF. CDR3 in DNA: TGCGCCAGCAGCTTGGACGCAGTGAACACTGAAGCTTTCTTT. The chain carries TRBV5-1 and TRBJ1-1; D is unclear. The germline V gene encodes CDR1 SGHRS and CDR2 YFSETQ. Trimming took 0 bases from V and 0 from J, leaving 6 bases between them. This CDR3 region has 14 residues.